This TCR beta chain was observed in a study of cytomegalovirus exposure and HLA in healthy donors. Study summary: Unique TCRs numbering around 85 million, obtained from HLA-typed donors, made up an early data release.

The PCR used 60 Vbeta and 13 Jbeta primers. This table comes from immunoSEQ multiplex PCR, and its TCRdb copy is limited to in-frame clones, with some not included. The table lists some 240,000 clones, 80% to 95% of them singletons. Overall study results and limits: The majority of TCR sequences were rare, yet some public TCRs appeared in many donors. Analysis performed later showed TCR beta chains linked to HLA being more clonally expanded than equally common others. V- and J-gene trimming of TCR beta was linked (in a later analysis) to a missense DCLRE1C variant.

This CDR3 contains 16 residues. The germline V gene encodes CDR1 SGHVS and CDR2 FNYEAQ. Trimming at V came to 4 bases and at J to 2 bases, leaving 5 bases not matched to a gene. With regard to this clone: Its antigen is still unknown.

What was sequenced was PBMCs. This receptor was taken from a girl aged 2 to 9 in good health and CMV-seronegative. V gene TRBV7-6 combines with J gene TRBJ2-2; 9 bases are shared with TRBD1. The CDR3 region is CASSSETGGNTGELFF. In DNA, the CDR3 is TGTGCCAGCAGCTCCGAGACAGGGGGTAACACCGGGGAGCTGTTTTTT.